One and the same sample provided the 24 T cell receptor beta chains below, sequenced in a study of blood T cell repertoires in COVID-19. TCRdb keeps only in-frame clones here, not all; method: immunoSEQ multiplex PCR. Of roughly 390,000 clones in the sample, around 85% are singletons; the top ten hold 3.6%. Sequencing was performed on peripheral blood. The source of these receptors is a woman younger than 30 with acute or convalescent COVID-19.

This clone appeared once. The rearrangement joins TRBV28 to TRBJ1-1, with TRBD1 identical over 7 bases. Germline V gene data show CDR1 as MDHEN and CDR2 as SYDVKM. J lost 1 base, V lost 1 base, and 3 bases had no gene match. The CDR3 runs 15 residues. The CDR3, as DNA: TGTGCCAGCAGTTTATCAAACAGGGGGAACACTGAAGCTTTCTTT. Its translation: CASSLSNRGNTEAFF.

This clone came up a few times. This chain joins TRBV25-1 and TRBJ2-1; 8 bases align to TRBD2. V gave up 7 bases and J gave up 12 bases; unmatched junction bases: 5. The CDR3 consists of 11 residues. Germline V lookup: CDR1 MGHDK, CDR2 SYGVNS. CDR3 DNA: TGTGCCAGCACTCACGGACTAGCGCAGTTCTTC. Translating gives CASTHGLAQFF.

The CDR3 loop reads CATRQGDSPLHF. The CDR3 DNA follows: TGTGCCACAAGACAGGGGGATTCACCCCTCCACTTT. The J gene is TRBJ1-6, the V gene TRBV12-3 or TRBV12-4; TRBD1 agrees at 9 bases. Unmatched junction bases numbered 3, after V lost 10 bases and J lost 8 bases. This CDR3 has 12 amino acids.

The chain links TRBV4-1 to TRBJ2-1; 8 bases map to TRBD1. Looked up from germline, CDR1 is MGHRA and CDR2 is YSYEKL. V lost 1 base and J lost 6; bases outside the gene matches: 5. The CDR3 runs to 15 residues. The CDR3 sequence is CASSQGTGTSNEQFF. CDR3 bases: TGCGCCAGCAGCCAAGGGACAGGGACCTCCAATGAGCAGTTCTTC.

This clone was recorded only once. The chain combines TRBV3-1 (or the pseudogene TRBV3-2) with TRBJ1-1; maybe TRBD1 (6 bases). The V gene's germline CDR1 is LGHDT and CDR2 YNNKEL (reference sequence). The ends were cut back, 0 bases at V and 1 base at J, with 12 bases in the middle. The CDR3 loop spans 16 amino acids. The CDR3 here is CASSQEEWTANTEAFF. CDR3 DNA sequence: TGTGCCAGCAGCCAAGAGGAATGGACAGCGAACACTGAAGCTTTCTTT.

V gene TRBV3-1 (or the pseudogene TRBV3-2) combines with J gene TRBJ2-5; 11 bases are shared with TRBD2. CDR1 and CDR2 from the germline V gene are LGHDT and YNNKEL (reference sequence). With 4 bases clipped from V and 1 base from J, the junction kept 2 bases outside the gene matches. The CDR3 has 15 amino acids. The CDR3 here is CASSLGTSGQETQYF. CDR3 DNA: TGTGCCAGCAGCCTTGGGACTAGCGGCCAAGAGACCCAGTACTTC.

The rearrangement links TRBV19 to TRBJ1-4, with TRBD1 matching 9 bases. Germline V gives CDR1 LNHDA, CDR2 SQIVND (reference sequence). V trimming: 3 bases; J trimming: 7 bases; junction bases outside the gene matches: 6. The CDR3 sequence is 15 residues long. In DNA, the CDR3 is TGTGCCAGTAGTATTTTCGGGACAGGGATTGAAAAACTGTTTTTT. It translates to CASSIFGTGIEKLFF. Combining the CDR3 with reference TRBV19 and TRBJ1-4 gives the whole variable domain DGGITQSPKYLFRKEGQNVTLSCEQNLNHDAMYWYRQDPGQGLRLIYYSQIVNDFQKGDIAEGYSVSREKKESFPLTVTSAQKNPTAFYLCASSIFGTGIEKLFFGSGTQLSVL.

This rearrangement joins TRBV9 to TRBJ2-7; 12 positions agree with TRBD2. The germline gives CDR1 SGDLS, CDR2 YYNGEE. V dropped 2 bases and J dropped 8; count of bases not matched to a gene: 8. The CDR3 runs 15 residues. CDR3 in DNA: TGTGCCAGCAGCGTTCCGGGACTAGCGGGTTGGAAGCAGTACTTC. Translated: CASSVPGLAGWKQYF.

This chain uses TRBV10-1 with TRBJ1-5, with D perhaps matching TRBD1 (5 bases). The CDR3 sequence is 14 residues long. Germline-derived CDR1 and CDR2 are WNHNN and SYGVQD (reference sequence). Trimming cost V 5 bases and J 6 bases, with 14 bases left between them. The CDR3 DNA is TGCGCCAGCAGTCCCGACGGGGGAGTTCAGCCCCAGCATTTT. This translates into CASSPDGGVQPQHF.

The V and J genes are TRBV28 and TRBJ2-7, with TRBD1 as a possible D gene (5 bases). The CDR3 has 14 residues. Trimming stripped 7 bases from V and 3 bases from J, with 16 bases between. Germline V gives CDR1 MDHEN, CDR2 SYDVKM. CDR3 protein: CASTSPPDSYEQYF. For the CDR3, the DNA is TGTGCCAGCACTTCACCCCCCGACAGCTACGAGCAGTACTTC.

V usage is TRBV5-1 and J usage is TRBJ2-1; D might be TRBD2 (6 bases). This CDR3 contains 15 residues. Germline-derived CDR1 and CDR2 are SGHRS and YFSETQ. Trimming shortened V by 1 base and J by 8 bases, and 16 bases separated the two germline ends. Here the CDR3 reads CASSLWGTSMDEQFF. CDR3 DNA: TGCGCCAGCAGCTTGTGGGGGACTTCGATGGATGAGCAGTTCTTC. Looking up the rest from reference TRBV5-1 and TRBJ2-1 gives the full variable domain: KAGVTQTPRYLIKTRGQQVTLSCSPISGHRSVSWYQQTPGQGLQFLFEYFSETQRNKGNFPGRFSGRQFSNSRSEMNVSTLELGDSALYLCASSLWGTSMDEQFFGPGTRLTVL.

The chain couples TRBV24-1 to TRBJ1-2, with 10 nucleotides matching TRBD1. Trimming at V came to 3 bases and at J to 4 bases, leaving 7 bases not matched to a gene. Germline loops: CDR1 KGHDR, CDR2 SFDVKD. The CDR3 covers 16 residues. For the CDR3, the DNA is TGTGCCACCAGTGATCACCGGACAGGGGGAGCCTATGGCTACACCTTC. It encodes CATSDHRTGGAYGYTF.

The rearrangement uses TRBV27 and TRBJ2-6, with 11 bases lining up with TRBD1. The CDR3 spans 18 residues. V was clipped by 6 bases and J by 2 bases; unmatched bases: 9. CDR1 is MNHEY and CDR2 is SMNVEV in the germline V gene (reference sequence). The CDR3 is CASSPGQGGGTGANVLTF. The CDR3 nucleotides are TGTGCCAGCAGCCCGGGACAGGGGGGAGGTACTGGGGCCAACGTCCTGACTTTC.

The V call is TRBV5-4, the J call TRBJ1-2; a possible D gene is TRBD1 (6 bases). V was trimmed by 4 bases and J by 4 bases, leaving 17 bases between them. CDR1 is SGHNT, CDR2 YYREEE, per germline (reference sequence). This CDR3 spans 15 amino acids. Written as DNA, the CDR3 is TGTGCCAGCAGCGCCGGGACACAAGAACTCTATGGCTACACCTTC. Translating gives CASSAGTQELYGYTF.

The table lists this clone with a count of one. The V and J genes are TRBV5-1 and TRBJ2-3; TRBD2 aligns across 7 bases. The length of the CDR3 is 14 residues. The germline V gene has CDR1 SGHRS and CDR2 YFSETQ. J was trimmed by 6 bases and V by 4 bases; bases with no gene match: 8. The DNA of the CDR3 is TGCGCCAGCAGCCTTCGACTAGCTGATGATACGCAGTATTTT. Its protein product is CASSLRLADDTQYF. Looking up the rest from reference TRBV5-1 and TRBJ2-3 gives the full variable domain: KAGVTQTPRYLIKTRGQQVTLSCSPISGHRSVSWYQQTPGQGLQFLFEYFSETQRNKGNFPGRFSGRQFSNSRSEMNVSTLELGDSALYLCASSLRLADDTQYFGPGTRLTVL.

The V gene is TRBV19, the J gene TRBJ1-2; a weak D match, TRBD1 (6 bases). The CDR3 covers 16 residues. V lost 4 bases and J 4 bases, leaving 19 bases between the germline ends. Germline lookup yields CDR1 LNHDA and CDR2 SQIVND (reference sequence). DNA for the CDR3: TGTGCCAGTAGTACTAACCGGGACATTGCCTCCTATGGCTACACCTTC. It yields the protein CASSTNRDIASYGYTF.

This chain joins TRBV5-4 and TRBJ2-1, with 8 positions matching TRBD2. The germline gives CDR1 SGHNT, CDR2 YYREEE (reference sequence). V was clipped by 0 bases and J by 7 bases; unmatched bases: 9. The CDR3 covers 16 residues. The DNA of the CDR3 is TGTGCCAGCAGCTTGGACGGGACTAGTCGGGCTAATGAGCAGTTCTTC. Translating it yields CASSLDGTSRANEQFF.

J is TRBJ2-7 and V is TRBV4-1; D perhaps matches TRBD2 (6 bases). There are 13 residues in the CDR3. Germline V gene lookup returns CDR1 MGHRA and CDR2 YSYEKL. The V end was cut by 1 base, the J end by 3 bases, with 7 bases between. This chain's CDR3 is CASSQAGDYEQYF. Written as DNA, the CDR3 is TGCGCCAGCAGCCAAGCGGGAGACTACGAGCAGTACTTC.

This sequence joins TRBV6-1 and TRBJ1-2; D gene ambiguous. CDR1 and CDR2 from the germline V gene are MNHNS and SASEGT. The CDR3 has 16 amino acids. Trimming removed 1 base from V and 4 bases from J, with 16 bases in between. The CDR3 sequence is CASSEGAGDAIYGYTF. In DNA, the CDR3 is TGTGCCAGCAGTGAAGGAGCAGGCGACGCTATCTATGGCTACACCTTC.

The rearrangement uses TRBV5-6 and TRBJ2-2; 13 positions match TRBD2. This CDR3 has 16 residues. With 2 bases clipped from V and 6 bases from J, the junction kept 4 bases outside the gene matches. Germline assignment: CDR1 SGHDT and CDR2 YYEEEE. CDR3 sequence reads: CASSLIGLAGAGELFF. The CDR3, as DNA: TGTGCCAGCAGCTTAATCGGACTAGCGGGAGCCGGGGAGCTGTTTTTT.

The chain carries TRBV20-1 and TRBJ2-7; 9 bases map to TRBD1. Losses at the gene ends were 3 bases for V and 6 bases for J; bases not matched to a gene: 9. Per germline, CDR1 DFQATT and CDR2 SNEGSKA (reference sequence). The length of the CDR3 is 14 residues. CDR3 region: CSASQTGGAGEQYF. In DNA, the CDR3 is TGCAGTGCTAGTCAGACAGGGGGTGCTGGCGAGCAGTACTTC.

The genes are TRBV30 and TRBJ1-2, with 10 bases fitting TRBD1. There are 11 residues in the CDR3. CDR1 and CDR2 (germline): GTSNPN, SVGIG (reference sequence). Germline trimming cut 6 bases from V and 13 bases from J; bases unmatched to any gene: 8. In nucleotides, the CDR3 is TGTGCCTGCGTGGGACAGGGGCCCTCCACCTTC. Amino acids: CACVGQGPSTF.

This chain joins TRBV29-1 and TRBJ1-4; 9 bases are a match to TRBD1. Germline V gene sequence: CDR1 SQVTM, CDR2 ANQGSEA. J lost 8 bases, V lost 0 bases, and 7 bases had no gene match. The CDR3 sequence is 15 residues long. The CDR3 sequence is CSVEDPGQGDEKLFF. The CDR3 DNA sequence: TGCAGCGTTGAAGACCCGGGACAGGGTGACGAAAAACTGTTTTTT.

The CDR3 DNA follows: TGTGCCAGCAGCTTAGGGCAGGGGGATTCACCCCTCCACTTT. Translated: CASSLGQGDSPLHF. V is TRBV7-9 and J is TRBJ1-6, with 7 bases fitting TRBD1. Germline V CDR1 and CDR2: SEHNR, FQNEAQ (reference sequence). V lost 1 base and J lost 8; bases outside the gene matches: 2. This CDR3 is built from 14 residues.